This T cell receptor beta chain was sequenced in a study of blood T cell repertoires in COVID-19. Trimming pared 2 bases from V and 2 bases from J, leaving 5 bases between. The CDR3 totals 13 residues. The data were produced by immunoSEQ multiplex PCR, yet TCRdb's version contains in-frame clones alone and is incomplete. The repertoire holds 200,000 to 250,000 clones, with around nine tenths as singletons. The source material was peripheral blood. V gene TRBV5-7 combines with J gene TRBJ1-3; no reliable D call. TRBV5-7 is an ORF for which the function is uncertain. The sequence was collected from a woman aged 18-35 years who had recovered from COVID-19. The CDR3: CASSFTTGNTIYF. The CDR3 nucleotides are TGTGCCAGCAGCTTTACAACTGGAAACACCATATATTTT.